This TCR beta chain was recovered during a study of shared T cell receptors in the human thymus. The repertoire was sequenced with immunoSEQ multiplex PCR; TCRdb's copy has only in-frame clones and lacks some. Of approximately 660,000 clones listed, approximately 87% are singletons. This clone was detected a few times. The CDR3 consists of 16 residues. These data were also reused for a study on human thymus T cells. That report adds: Healthy Finnish infants undergoing corrective surgery for congenital heart defects were the donors. Resections removed during corrective heart surgery provided the thymus tissue used. Thymic and blood repertoires showed apparently biased V and J gene usage. Related work found strong thymic repertoire overlap between unrelated individuals.

The chain uses TRBV21-1 and TRBJ1-4. TRBV21-1 is a known pseudogene. Sequenced sample: thymocytes. This receptor was obtained from a boy younger than two with a congenital heart defect. Written as DNA, the CDR3 is TGTGCCAGCAGCAAGGTCCGCGTGACTTTTAATGAAAAACTGTTTTTT. Its protein product is CASSKVRVTFNEKLFF.